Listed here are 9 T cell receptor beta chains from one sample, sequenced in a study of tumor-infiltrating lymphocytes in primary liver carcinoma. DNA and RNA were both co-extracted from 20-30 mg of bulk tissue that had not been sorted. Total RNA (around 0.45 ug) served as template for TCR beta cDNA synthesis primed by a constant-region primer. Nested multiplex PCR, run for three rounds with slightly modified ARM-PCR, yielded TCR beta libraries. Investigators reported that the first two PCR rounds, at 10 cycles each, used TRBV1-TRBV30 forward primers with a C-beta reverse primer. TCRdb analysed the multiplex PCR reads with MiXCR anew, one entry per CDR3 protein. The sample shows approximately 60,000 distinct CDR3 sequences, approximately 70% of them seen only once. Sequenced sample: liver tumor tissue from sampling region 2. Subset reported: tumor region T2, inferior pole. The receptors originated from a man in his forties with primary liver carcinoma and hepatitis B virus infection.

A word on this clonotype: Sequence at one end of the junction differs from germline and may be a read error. This CDR3 reads CAGRDGYSSPLHF. For the CDR3, the DNA is TGCGCCGGCAGGGACGGCTATAGTTCACCCCTCCACTTT. V is TRBV10-2 and J is TRBJ1-6, with D perhaps TRBD1 (5 bases). The CDR3 has 13 amino acids. CDR1 is WSHSY and CDR2 is SAAADI in the germline V gene.

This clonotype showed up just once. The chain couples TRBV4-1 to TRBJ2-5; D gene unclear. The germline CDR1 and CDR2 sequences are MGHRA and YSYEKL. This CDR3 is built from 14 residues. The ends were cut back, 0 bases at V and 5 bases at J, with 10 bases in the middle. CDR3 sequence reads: CASSQDVDRETQYF. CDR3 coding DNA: TGCGCCAGCAGCCAAGATGTAGATCGGGAGACCCAGTACTTC.

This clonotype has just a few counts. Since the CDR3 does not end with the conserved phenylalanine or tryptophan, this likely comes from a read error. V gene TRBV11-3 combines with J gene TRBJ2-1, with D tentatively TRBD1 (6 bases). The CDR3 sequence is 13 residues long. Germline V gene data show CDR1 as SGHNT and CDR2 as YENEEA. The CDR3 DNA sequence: TGCGCCAGCAGCTGGAACAGGGACACTGAGCAGTTCATC. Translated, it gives CASSWNRDTEQFI.

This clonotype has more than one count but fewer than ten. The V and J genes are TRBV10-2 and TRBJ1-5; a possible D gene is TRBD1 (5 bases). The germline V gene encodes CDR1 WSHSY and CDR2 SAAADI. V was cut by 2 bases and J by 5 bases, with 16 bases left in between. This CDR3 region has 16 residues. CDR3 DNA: TGCGCCAGCAGTGAGCTCGACCGGGGAGGGGATCAGCCCCAGCATTTT. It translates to CASSELDRGGDQPQHF.

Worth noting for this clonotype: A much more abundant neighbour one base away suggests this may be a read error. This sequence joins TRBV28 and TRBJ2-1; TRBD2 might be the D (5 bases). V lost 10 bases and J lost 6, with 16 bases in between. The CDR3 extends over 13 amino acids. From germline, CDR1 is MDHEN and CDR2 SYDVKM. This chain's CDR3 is CATSALEVNEQFF. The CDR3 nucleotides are TGTGCCACCAGCGCCTTGGAGGTCAATGAGCAGTTCTTC.

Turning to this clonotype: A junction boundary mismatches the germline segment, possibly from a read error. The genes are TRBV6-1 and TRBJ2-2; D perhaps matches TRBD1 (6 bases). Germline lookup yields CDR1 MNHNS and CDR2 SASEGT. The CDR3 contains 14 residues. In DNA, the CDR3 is TGTGCTAGCAATGGTCAGGGGCGGACCAGGGAGCTGTTTTTT. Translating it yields CASNGQGRTRELFF.

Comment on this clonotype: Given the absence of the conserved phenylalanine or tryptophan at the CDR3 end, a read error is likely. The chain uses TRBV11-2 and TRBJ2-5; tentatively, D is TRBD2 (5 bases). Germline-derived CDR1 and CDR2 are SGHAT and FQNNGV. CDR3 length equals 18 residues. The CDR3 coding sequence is TGTACCAGCAGCTTAGCCAGGCTAGCCCTGGGAAAAAAAGAGACCCAGTACCTC. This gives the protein CTSSLARLALGKKETQYL.

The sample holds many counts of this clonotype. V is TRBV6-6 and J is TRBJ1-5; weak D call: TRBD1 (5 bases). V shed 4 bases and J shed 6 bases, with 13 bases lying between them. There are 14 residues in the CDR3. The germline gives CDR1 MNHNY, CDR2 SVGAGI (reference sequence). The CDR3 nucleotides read TGTGCCAGCAGTTTCAGGGAGTATGGTCAGCCCCAGCATTTT. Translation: CASSFREYGQPQHF.

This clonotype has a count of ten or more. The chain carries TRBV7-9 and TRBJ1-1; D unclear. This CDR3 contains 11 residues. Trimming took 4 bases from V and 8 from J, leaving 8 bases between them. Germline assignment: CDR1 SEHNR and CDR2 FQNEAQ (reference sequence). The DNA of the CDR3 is TGTGCCAGCAGCTCACTTATCGAAGCTTTCTTT. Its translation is CASSSLIEAFF.